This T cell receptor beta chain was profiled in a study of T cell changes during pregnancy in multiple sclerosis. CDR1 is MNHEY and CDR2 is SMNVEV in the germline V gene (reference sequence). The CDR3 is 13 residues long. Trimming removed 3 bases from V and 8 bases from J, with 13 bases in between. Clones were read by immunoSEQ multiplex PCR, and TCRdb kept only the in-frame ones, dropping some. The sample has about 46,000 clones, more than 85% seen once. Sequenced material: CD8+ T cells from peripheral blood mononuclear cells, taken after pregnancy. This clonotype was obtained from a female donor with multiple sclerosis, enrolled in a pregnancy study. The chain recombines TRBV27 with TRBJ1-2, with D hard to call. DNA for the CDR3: TGTGCCAGCAGTTTTTCGAGGGTACGCGGCTACACCTTC. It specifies CASSFSRVRGYTF.